The rows below give T cell receptor beta chains drawn from one sample of a study of brain T cells in children with intractable seizures. Method: immunoSEQ multiplex PCR; TCRdb's copy keeps in-frame clones and lacks some. The sample shows about 340,000 clones, 93% of them seen only once. The sample here was peripheral blood, taken approximately 5 months after surgery. Source of these receptors: a boy under two years old with tuberous sclerosis and intractable seizures. CDR3s include the opening cysteine and the closing phenylalanine or tryptophan. Fields, in order: clone size, D gene, V gene, J gene, CDR3 DNA, CDR3 protein. A D gene is named only where the DNA matches it firmly. Size is omitted from some rows. Given values are once, few, many or a class for expanded clones.

NA	NA	TRBV15	TRBJ2-1	TGTGCCACCAGCAGTACAGGCAATGAGCAGTTCTTC	CATSSTGNEQFF
NA	TRBD2	TRBV4-1	TRBJ2-5	TGCGCCATCGGGACTAGGGTGGGGGAGACCCAGTACTTC	CAIGTRVGETQYF
NA	NA	TRBV6-4	TRBJ1-2	TGTGCCAGCAGTGAGGGGGAGGGCTATGGCTACACCTTC	CASSEGEGYGYTF
NA	NA	TRBV12-3/TRBV12-4	TRBJ1-1	TGTGCCAGCAGAGGGGGGGGTGCTGAAGCTTTCTTT	CASRGGGAEAFF
NA	NA	TRBV7-6	TRBJ2-3	TGTGCCAGCAGCTTATATCGGTTAGCAGATACGCAGTATTTT	CASSLYRLADTQYF
NA	NA	TRBV11-1	TRBJ2-7	TGTGCCAGCAGCTTAGATCCGCCACCCTACGAGCAGTACTTC	CASSLDPPPYEQYF
NA	NA	TRBV7-2	TRBJ2-7	TGTGCCAGCAGCCCAAATTACGCCAGGGTTGTCACCTACGAGCAGTACTTC	CASSPNYARVVTYEQYF
NA	TRBD1	TRBV19	TRBJ1-1	TGTGCCAGTAGTATCATCCCAGGACAGGGACGGACTGAAGCTTTCTTT	CASSIIPGQGRTEAFF
NA	NA	TRBV30	TRBJ1-1	TGTGCCTGGAGTGTACATTTGACAAGGGAAGAAGCTTTCTTT	CAWSVHLTREEAFF
once	TRBD1	TRBV5-1	TRBJ2-1	TGCGCCAGCAGCTTGGTACATAGGGACAGTGAGCAGTTCTTC	CASSLVHRDSEQFF
NA	NA	TRBV3-1/TRBV3-2	TRBJ1-2	TGTGCCAGCAGCCTCCTTCCCCTGGGGCGTAAGGATGGCTACACCTTC	CASSLLPLGRKDGYTF
NA	TRBD2	TRBV2	TRBJ2-5	TGTGCCAGCAGATCACTAGCGGCTCAAGAGACCCAGTACTTC	CASRSLAAQETQYF
NA	NA	TRBV30	TRBJ2-7	TGTGCCTGCATGTGGAGTGACTACGAGCAGTACTTC	CACMWSDYEQYF
NA	NA	TRBV7-6	TRBJ1-5	TGTGCCAGCAGCTCGGGGTCGGGAGGCAGCAATCAGCCCCAGCATTTT	CASSSGSGGSNQPQHF
NA	NA	TRBV6-5	TRBJ2-5	TGTGCCAGCAGTACCTCGGGACACTTACAAGAGACCCAGTACTTC	CASSTSGHLQETQYF
NA	NA	TRBV14	TRBJ2-7	TGTGCCAGCAGCCAAGATCGGGACCCTCGTAACGACGAGCAGTACTTC	CASSQDRDPRNDEQYF
once	NA	TRBV24-1	TRBJ1-5	TGTGCCACCAGTGGGGGGGGCAGGGGATTGGGTAATCAGCCCCAGCATTTT	CATSGGGRGLGNQPQHF
NA	NA	TRBV14	TRBJ2-1	TGTGCCAGCAGCCAACTGGGCCTCCAGGGAGGTGAGCAGTTCTTC	CASSQLGLQGGEQFF
NA	NA	TRBV9	TRBJ2-7	TGTGCCAGCAGCGTAATCGACTCCGTGGGGGGCGAGCAGTACTTC	CASSVIDSVGGEQYF
NA	TRBD1	TRBV7-9	TRBJ1-4	TGTGCCAGCAGCCTAAACCCAGGGACAGGGGATGAAAAACTGTTTTTT	CASSLNPGTGDEKLFF
NA	TRBD1	TRBV19	TRBJ1-4	TGTGCCAGTACAACCGGGACAGGGAATGAAAAACTGTTTTTT	CASTTGTGNEKLFF
NA	TRBD1	TRBV2	TRBJ2-7	TGTGCCAGCATCCTGCCGGGACAGGGCAACTACGAGCAGTACTTC	CASILPGQGNYEQYF
NA	TRBD2	TRBV12-5	TRBJ2-3	TGTGCTAGTAAGCGGGGGGAAGGAGATACGCAGTATTTT	CASKRGEGDTQYF
NA	NA	TRBV7-2	TRBJ1-3	TGTGCCAGCAGTCCAGACCCGAGCTCTGGAAACACCATATATTTT	CASSPDPSSGNTIYF
once	TRBD2	TRBV11-3	TRBJ2-7	TGTGCCAGCAGCTTAGGTGCTAGCGGGAGGGCTTACGAGCAGTACTTC	CASSLGASGRAYEQYF
NA	TRBD2	TRBV19	TRBJ2-4	TGTGCCAGTCGACCAGCGGGGGGGCCTTTAGTCTTCTTC	CASRPAGGPLVFF